Listed below are T cell receptor beta chains from one sample, sequenced in a study of cytomegalovirus exposure and HLA in healthy donors. Profiled with immunoSEQ multiplex PCR; TCRdb holds only in-frame clones, not every one. The profile shows some 170,000 clones, approximately 96% of them singletons. Sequencing was carried out using PBMCs. All receptors derive from a young woman in good health and CMV-seronegative. The CDR3 runs from the conserved cysteine through the conserved F or W.

V gene: TRBV4-2; J gene: TRBJ1-2; CDR3 protein: CASSRGQGDGYTF
V gene: TRBV11-1; J gene: TRBJ2-7; CDR3 protein: CASSLVLGQTDEQYF
V gene: TRBV7-2; J gene: TRBJ2-7; CDR3 protein: CASTISPGSYEQYF
V gene: TRBV9; J gene: -; CDR3 protein: CASSFGQQSYEQYF
V gene: TRBV27; J gene: TRBJ2-2; CDR3 protein: CASKTLNTGELFF
V gene: TRBV6-1; J gene: TRBJ2-7; CDR3 protein: CASRGTSGSYEQYF
V gene: TRBV20-1; J gene: TRBJ1-2; CDR3 protein: CSVLGSGGYTF
V gene: TRBV29-1; J gene: TRBJ2-1; CDR3 protein: CSVRPLASTYNEQFF
V gene: TRBV19; J gene: TRBJ2-7; CDR3 protein: CASSIDRRAGSEQYF
V gene: TRBV27; J gene: TRBJ1-2; CDR3 protein: CASSIDRANYGYTF
V gene: TRBV27; J gene: TRBJ1-1; CDR3 protein: CASSLGLNTGTEAFF
V gene: TRBV7-9; J gene: TRBJ2-7; CDR3 protein: CASSLEGGGYEQYF
V gene: TRBV7-6; J gene: TRBJ2-5; CDR3 protein: CASSPLTAVQETQYF
V gene: TRBV18; J gene: TRBJ2-5; CDR3 protein: CASSVPGLAGPSRTQYF
V gene: TRBV2; J gene: TRBJ2-1; CDR3 protein: CASSAQGSSYNEQFF
V gene: TRBV5-1; J gene: TRBJ1-3; CDR3 protein: CASSPPTGGNSGNTIYF
V gene: TRBV7-6; J gene: TRBJ2-1; CDR3 protein: CASSPRASTSKNEQFF
V gene: TRBV14; J gene: TRBJ1-1; CDR3 protein: CASSRDRIRGDEAFF
V gene: TRBV6-5; J gene: TRBJ1-2; CDR3 protein: CASSPSGGYGYTF
V gene: TRBV20-1; J gene: TRBJ2-5; CDR3 protein: CSARHGETQYF
V gene: TRBV15; J gene: TRBJ2-3; CDR3 protein: CATSGGGTGGSTDTQYF
V gene: TRBV7-3; J gene: TRBJ2-3; CDR3 protein: CASSLMAFGLAGSTDTQYF
V gene: TRBV4-1; J gene: TRBJ1-5; CDR3 protein: CASSQDRGGSQHF
V gene: TRBV9; J gene: TRBJ2-7; CDR3 protein: CASGPGNDYEQYF
V gene: TRBV5-6; J gene: TRBJ2-7; CDR3 protein: CASSFLEGVNYEQYF
V gene: TRBV4-2; J gene: TRBJ1-2; CDR3 protein: CASSQAYAGGYYGYTF
V gene: TRBV14; J gene: TRBJ1-1; CDR3 protein: CASSHPTGGKMNTEAFF
V gene: TRBV6-1; J gene: TRBJ1-1; CDR3 protein: CASSAHLLNTEAFF
V gene: TRBV9; J gene: TRBJ2-7; CDR3 protein: CASSVGQGWEQYF
V gene: TRBV6-5; J gene: TRBJ1-1; CDR3 protein: CASSFARLRNTEAFF
V gene: TRBV29-1; J gene: TRBJ1-1; CDR3 protein: CSVGTELGTEAFF
V gene: TRBV19; J gene: TRBJ2-2; CDR3 protein: CASSNAGFGELFF
V gene: TRBV7-2; J gene: TRBJ1-5; CDR3 protein: CASSFQGNNQPQHF
V gene: TRBV7-2; J gene: TRBJ2-1; CDR3 protein: CASSLAGATNEQFF
V gene: TRBV7-2; J gene: TRBJ2-5; CDR3 protein: CASSTRTSQAETQYF
V gene: TRBV9; J gene: TRBJ2-3; CDR3 protein: CASSVGPGVFTDTQYF
V gene: TRBV5-1; J gene: TRBJ1-4; CDR3 protein: CASCTGTGNEKLFF
V gene: TRBV7-2; J gene: TRBJ1-2; CDR3 protein: CASSLGGQNYGYTF
V gene: TRBV6-5; J gene: TRBJ2-2; CDR3 protein: CASSRGQYTGELFF
V gene: TRBV5-6; J gene: TRBJ1-6; CDR3 protein: CASSFMTYNSPLHF
V gene: TRBV30; J gene: TRBJ2-2; CDR3 protein: CASAPDTNTGELFF
V gene: TRBV5-1; J gene: TRBJ2-3; CDR3 protein: CASSWTGVGDTQYF
V gene: TRBV5-5; J gene: TRBJ2-3; CDR3 protein: CASSLALQGWDTQYF